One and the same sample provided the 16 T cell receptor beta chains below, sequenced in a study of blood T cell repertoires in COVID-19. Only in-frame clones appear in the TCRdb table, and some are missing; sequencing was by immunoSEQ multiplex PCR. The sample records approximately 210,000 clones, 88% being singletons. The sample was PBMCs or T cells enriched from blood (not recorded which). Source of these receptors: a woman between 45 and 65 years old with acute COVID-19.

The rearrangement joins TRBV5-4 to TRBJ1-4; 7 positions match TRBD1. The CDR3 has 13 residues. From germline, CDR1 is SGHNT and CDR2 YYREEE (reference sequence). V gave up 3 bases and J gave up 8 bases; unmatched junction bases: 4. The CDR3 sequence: CASSSQGKEKLFF. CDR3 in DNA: TGTGCCAGCAGCTCACAGGGGAAGGAAAAACTGTTTTTT.

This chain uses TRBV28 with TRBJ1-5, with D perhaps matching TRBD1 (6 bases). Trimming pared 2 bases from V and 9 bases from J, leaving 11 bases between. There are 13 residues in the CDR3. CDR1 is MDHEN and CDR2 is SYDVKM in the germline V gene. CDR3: CASSLRDNGPQHF. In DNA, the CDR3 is TGTGCCAGCAGTTTAAGGGACAACGGGCCCCAGCATTTT.

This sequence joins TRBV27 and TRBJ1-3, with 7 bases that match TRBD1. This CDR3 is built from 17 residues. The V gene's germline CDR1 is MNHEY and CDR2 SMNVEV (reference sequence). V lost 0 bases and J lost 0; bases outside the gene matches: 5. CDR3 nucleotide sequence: TGTGCCAGCAGTTTATCGCCCGGACAGGCCTCTGGAAACACCATATATTTT. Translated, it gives CASSLSPGQASGNTIYF.

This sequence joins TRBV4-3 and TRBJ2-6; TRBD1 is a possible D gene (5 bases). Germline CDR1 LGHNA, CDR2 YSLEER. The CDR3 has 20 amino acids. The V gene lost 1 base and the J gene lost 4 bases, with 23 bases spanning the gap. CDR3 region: CASSQGAFHRLRAGANVLTF. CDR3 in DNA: TGCGCCAGCAGCCAAGGTGCTTTTCACAGGCTCCGGGCCGGGGCCAACGTCCTGACTTTC.

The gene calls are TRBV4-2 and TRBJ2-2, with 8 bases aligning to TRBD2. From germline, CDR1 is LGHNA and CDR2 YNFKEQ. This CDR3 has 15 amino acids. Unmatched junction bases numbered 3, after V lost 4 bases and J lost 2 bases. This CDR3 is CASSLSGGNTGELFF. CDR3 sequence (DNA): TGTGCCAGCAGCCTGAGCGGGGGAAACACCGGGGAGCTGTTTTTT.

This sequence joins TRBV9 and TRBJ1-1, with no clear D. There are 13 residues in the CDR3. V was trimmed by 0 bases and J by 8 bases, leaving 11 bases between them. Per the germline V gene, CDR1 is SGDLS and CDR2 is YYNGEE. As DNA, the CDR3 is TGTGCCAGCAGCGTAGATGCAGGAAGAGAAGCTTTCTTT. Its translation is CASSVDAGREAFF.

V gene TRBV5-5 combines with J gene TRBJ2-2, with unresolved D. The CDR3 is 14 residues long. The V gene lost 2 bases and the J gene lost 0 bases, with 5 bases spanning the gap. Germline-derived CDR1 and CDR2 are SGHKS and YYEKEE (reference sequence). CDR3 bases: TGTGCCAGCAGCTTTAGTTCGAACACCGGGGAGCTGTTTTTT. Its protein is CASSFSSNTGELFF.

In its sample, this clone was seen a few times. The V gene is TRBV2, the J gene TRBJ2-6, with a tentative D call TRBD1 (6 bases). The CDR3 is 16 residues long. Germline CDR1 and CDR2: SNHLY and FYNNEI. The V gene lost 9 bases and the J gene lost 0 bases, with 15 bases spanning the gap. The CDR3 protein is CAREKDSASGANVLTF. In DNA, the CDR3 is TGTGCCAGGGAGAAGGACAGCGCCTCTGGGGCCAACGTCCTGACTTTC.

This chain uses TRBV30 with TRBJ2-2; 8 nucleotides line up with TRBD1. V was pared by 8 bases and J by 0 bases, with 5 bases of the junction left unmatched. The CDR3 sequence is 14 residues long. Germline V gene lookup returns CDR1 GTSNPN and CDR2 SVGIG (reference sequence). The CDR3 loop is CALDRASNTGELFF. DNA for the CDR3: TGTGCCCTGGACAGGGCTTCGAACACCGGGGAGCTGTTTTTT.

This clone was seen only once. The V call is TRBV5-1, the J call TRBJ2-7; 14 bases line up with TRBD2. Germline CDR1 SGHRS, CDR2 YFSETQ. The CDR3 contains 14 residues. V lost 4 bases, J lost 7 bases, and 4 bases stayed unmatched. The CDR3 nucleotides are TGCGCCAGCAGCCCGGGACTAGCGGGAGTAGAGCAGTACTTC. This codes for CASSPGLAGVEQYF.

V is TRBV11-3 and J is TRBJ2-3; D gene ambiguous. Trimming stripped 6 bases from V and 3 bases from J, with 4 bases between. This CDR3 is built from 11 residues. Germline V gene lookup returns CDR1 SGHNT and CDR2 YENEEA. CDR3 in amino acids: CASSRTDTQYF. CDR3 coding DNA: TGTGCCAGCAGTCGGACAGATACGCAGTATTTT.

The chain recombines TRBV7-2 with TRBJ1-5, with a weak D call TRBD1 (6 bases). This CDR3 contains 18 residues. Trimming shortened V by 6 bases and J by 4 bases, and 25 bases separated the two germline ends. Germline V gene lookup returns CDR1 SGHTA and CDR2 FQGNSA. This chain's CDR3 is CASSERGVLGQRNQPQHF. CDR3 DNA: TGTGCCAGCAGTGAAAGGGGTGTCCTGGGACAAAGAAATCAGCCCCAGCATTTT.

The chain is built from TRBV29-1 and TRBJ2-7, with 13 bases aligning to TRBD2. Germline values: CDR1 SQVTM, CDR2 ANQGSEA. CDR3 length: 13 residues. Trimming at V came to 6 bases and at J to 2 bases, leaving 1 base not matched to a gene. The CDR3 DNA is TGCAGCGTAGGGACTAGCGGGACCTACGAGCAGTACTTC. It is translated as CSVGTSGTYEQYF.

The CDR3 loop is CASSQDGLGLGEQFF. As DNA, the CDR3 is TGTGCCAGCAGCCAAGATGGACTAGGCCTAGGTGAGCAGTTCTTC. The genes are TRBV3-1 (or the pseudogene TRBV3-2) and TRBJ2-1; 7 bases match TRBD2. Trimming cost V 0 bases and J 9 bases; bases outside gene matches: 8. This CDR3 region has 15 residues. Germline CDR1 is LGHDT and CDR2 is YNNKEL (reference sequence).

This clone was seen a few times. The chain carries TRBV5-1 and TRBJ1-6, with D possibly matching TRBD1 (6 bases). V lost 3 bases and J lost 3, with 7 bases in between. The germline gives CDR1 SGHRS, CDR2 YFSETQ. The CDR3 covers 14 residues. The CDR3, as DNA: TGCGCCAGCAGCTCACAGGGCTATAATTCACCCCTCCACTTT. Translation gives CASSSQGYNSPLHF.

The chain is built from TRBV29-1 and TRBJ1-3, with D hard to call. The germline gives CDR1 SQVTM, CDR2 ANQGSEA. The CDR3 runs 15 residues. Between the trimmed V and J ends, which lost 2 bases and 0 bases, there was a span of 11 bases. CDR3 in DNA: TGCAGCGTTGAACCCAGGTCCGGCTCTGGAAACACCATATATTTT. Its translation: CSVEPRSGSGNTIYF.